This TCR beta chain was captured by sequencing in a study of blood T cell repertoires in COVID-19. Study background: Samples representing acute and convalescent COVID-19 were sourced from the United States, Italy and Spain. T cells, B-cell-depleted T cells, or PBMCs provided the cDNA or gDNA that served as material.

Seattle patient enrollment occurred during active infection, with longitudinal follow-up thereafter. The CDR3 runs 19 residues. J was trimmed by 4 bases and V by 2 bases; bases with no gene match: 9. Germline-derived CDR1 and CDR2 are WNHNN and SYGVQD (reference sequence). As processed by the authors: Estimation of nucleated cell counts was performed using reference gene primer amplification. The assay was immunoSEQ multiplex PCR, and TCRdb's table has in-frame clones only and misses some. V and J calls and clone size are those listed in that table; D and trimming were worked out from the DNA. The table has around 180,000 clones, roughly 84% seen once.

The sequence was obtained from a person aged 65-85 years with COVID-19, enrolled during active disease. The chain recombines TRBV10-1 with TRBJ2-3; 16 bases line up with TRBD2. The material sequenced was peripheral blood. The CDR3 region has the DNA TGCGCCAGCAGTGAGCCGGGACTAGCGGGAGGGCCAGGTCCAGATACGCAGTATTTT. Encoded protein: CASSEPGLAGGPGPDTQYF.